One and the same sample provided the 25 T cell receptor beta chains below, sequenced in a study of blood T cell repertoires in COVID-19. Profiled with immunoSEQ multiplex PCR; TCRdb holds only in-frame clones, not every one. This table holds about 140,000 clones, approximately 78% found once. The sample consisted of peripheral blood. The receptor set was obtained from a woman of 80 years or more with acute or convalescent COVID-19.

The chain employs TRBV2 and TRBJ2-1; a possible D gene is TRBD2 (6 bases). The CDR3 is 14 residues long. With 4 bases removed from V and 7 bases from J, the gap between germline ends came to 14 bases. Per the germline V gene, CDR1 is SNHLY and CDR2 is FYNNEI. CDR3 sequence (DNA): TGTGCCAGCAGTGGGACTAATCGGGGGAATGAGCAGTTCTTC. Translation: CASSGTNRGNEQFF.

V usage is TRBV20-1 and J usage is TRBJ2-1; TRBD2 matches 7 bases. Trimming at V came to 3 bases and at J to 7 bases, leaving 18 bases not matched to a gene. CDR1 DFQATT and CDR2 SNEGSKA come from the germline V gene (reference sequence). The CDR3 is 17 amino acids. CDR3 sequence: CSASVARAGYLTNEQFF. The CDR3 nucleotides are TGCAGTGCTAGTGTTGCTCGAGCGGGGTACTTGACAAATGAGCAGTTCTTC.

This sequence joins TRBV19 and TRBJ1-2; D is possibly TRBD1 (5 bases). The CDR3 runs to 14 residues. V lost 7 bases to trimming and J lost 5 bases, with 17 bases between them. Germline lookup yields CDR1 LNHDA and CDR2 SQIVND (reference sequence). The CDR3 region has the DNA TGTGCCAGTACCCCCGGGGGAGGCCGGTATGGCTACACCTTC. Translation gives CASTPGGGRYGYTF.

The chain couples TRBV6-6 to TRBJ1-5; perhaps TRBD1 as D (5 bases). Looked up from germline, CDR1 is MNHNY and CDR2 is SVGAGI (reference sequence). The CDR3 runs 14 residues. Trimming pared 4 bases from V and 6 bases from J, leaving 13 bases between. The CDR3 here is CASSSSGGGQPQHF. The CDR3 bases are TGTGCCAGCAGTTCCTCTGGGGGGGGTCAGCCCCAGCATTTT.

The CDR3 bases are TGTGCCAGTAGTATAGATCTACAGGGGGCCTACAATGAGCAGTTCTTC. It codes for CASSIDLQGAYNEQFF. The V and J genes are TRBV19 and TRBJ2-1, with 8 nucleotides matching TRBD1. The CDR3 runs to 16 residues. Germline V gene data show CDR1 as LNHDA and CDR2 as SQIVND (reference sequence). V shed 0 bases and J 2 bases; nucleotides not matched to a gene: 3. Filled out from reference TRBV19 and TRBJ2-1, the complete variable domain reads DGGITQSPKYLFRKEGQNVTLSCEQNLNHDAMYWYRQDPGQGLRLIYYSQIVNDFQKGDIAEGYSVSREKKESFPLTVTSAQKNPTAFYLCASSIDLQGAYNEQFFGPGTRLTVL.

The chain employs TRBV30 and TRBJ2-5, with TRBD2 matching 7 bases. Germline V gene lookup returns CDR1 GTSNPN and CDR2 SVGIG (reference sequence). Unmatched junction bases numbered 11, after V lost 5 bases and J lost 5 bases. The CDR3 is made up of 14 amino acids. Here the CDR3 DNA reads TGTGCCTGGGGCTCCCCGGGGGGTTTGGAGACCCAGTACTTC. The encoded protein is CAWGSPGGLETQYF.

The V and J genes are TRBV3-1 (or the pseudogene TRBV3-2) and TRBJ2-1; 9 bases match TRBD2. This CDR3 has 16 amino acids. In germline, CDR1 is LGHDT, CDR2 YNNKEL (reference sequence). Germline trimming cut 4 bases from V and 2 bases from J; bases unmatched to any gene: 6. The CDR3 loop is CASSPVRGGAYNEQFF. In DNA, the CDR3 is TGTGCCAGCAGCCCCGTGCGGGGGGGGGCCTACAATGAGCAGTTCTTC.

This chain connects TRBV28 to TRBJ1-2, with D possibly matching TRBD1 (5 bases). Germline V gives CDR1 MDHEN, CDR2 SYDVKM. Trimming shortened V by 6 bases and J by 4 bases, and 12 bases separated the two germline ends. The length of the CDR3 is 13 residues. The CDR3 coding sequence is TGTGCCAGCAGGCCCCAGGGAACCTATGGCTACACCTTC. The encoded protein is CASRPQGTYGYTF.

The chain employs TRBV18 and TRBJ1-1; weak D call: TRBD1 (6 bases). Germline V gives CDR1 KGHSH, CDR2 LQKENI. V was shortened by 4 bases and J by 5 bases, with 8 bases between the two germline ends. This CDR3 has 12 amino acids. In DNA, the CDR3 is TGTGCCAGCTCACAGCAGGGGACTGAAGCTTTCTTT. Its protein is CASSQQGTEAFF.

The V and J genes are TRBV27 and TRBJ2-3; 10 bases align to TRBD2. The V gene's germline CDR1 is MNHEY and CDR2 SMNVEV (reference sequence). This CDR3 region has 15 residues. With V trimmed by 5 bases and J by 4 bases, 6 bases remained unmatched. CDR3 nucleotide sequence: TGTGCCAGCAGTGAAGACCTAGCGGGAGCAGATACGCAGTATTTT. It translates to CASSEDLAGADTQYF.

V gene TRBV6-6 combines with J gene TRBJ2-2; D perhaps matches TRBD1 (6 bases). CDR3 length equals 16 residues. The V gene lost 4 bases and the J gene lost 8 bases, with 20 bases spanning the gap. Germline CDR1 is MNHNY and CDR2 is SVGAGI (reference sequence). The CDR3 DNA reads TGTGCCAGCAGTTCTTTTACAGGGCCACGAGGAGGGGAGCTGTTTTTT. Translation gives CASSSFTGPRGGELFF.

The chain is built from TRBV5-1 and TRBJ2-7; 8 bases match TRBD1. From germline, CDR1 is SGHRS and CDR2 YFSETQ. Losses at the gene ends were 4 bases for V and 4 bases for J; bases not matched to a gene: 10. This CDR3 comprises 15 residues. The CDR3 reads CASSARQGSNYEQYF. DNA of the CDR3: TGCGCCAGCAGCGCCCGACAGGGGAGTAATTACGAGCAGTACTTC.

This clone was observed once. The gene calls are TRBV10-3 and TRBJ1-1; 7 nucleotides match TRBD1. Germline values: CDR1 ENHRY, CDR2 SYGVKD. V was pared by 1 base and J by 2 bases, with 4 bases of the junction left unmatched. The CDR3 loop spans 15 amino acids. CDR3 in amino acids: CAISEWDSSNTEAFF. The CDR3 DNA is TGTGCCATCAGTGAGTGGGACAGCTCCAACACTGAAGCTTTCTTT.

The chain couples TRBV5-5 to TRBJ1-4; 7 bases map to TRBD1. CDR1 SGHKS and CDR2 YYEKEE come from the germline V gene (reference sequence). After removal of 3 bases from V and 8 bases from J, the junction contained 7 bases not matched to a gene. CDR3 length equals 14 residues. The CDR3 protein is CASSSQGIGEKLFF. DNA of the CDR3: TGTGCCAGCAGCTCACAGGGGATTGGGGAAAAACTGTTTTTT.

The chain recombines TRBV5-1 with TRBJ2-3; D gene ambiguous. This CDR3 has 14 residues. V dropped 0 bases and J dropped 4 bases, with 9 bases sitting between them. Germline V gene sequence: CDR1 SGHRS, CDR2 YFSETQ. DNA of the CDR3: TGCGCCAGCAGCTTGGTTGGCCCCTCAGATACGCAGTATTTT. The encoded protein is CASSLVGPSDTQYF.

This clone was picked up one time. V and J are TRBV6-5 and TRBJ1-1; D perhaps matches TRBD1 (5 bases). This CDR3 contains 15 residues. Per the germline V gene, CDR1 is MNHEY and CDR2 is SVGAGI. Trimming pared 3 bases from V and 5 bases from J, leaving 16 bases between. As DNA, the CDR3 is TGTGCCAGCAGTTATGACGGGGGAGAGAGGACTGAAGCTTTCTTT. Translating it yields CASSYDGGERTEAFF.

V and J are TRBV9 and TRBJ1-2, with 10 bases aligning to TRBD1. Germline lookup yields CDR1 SGDLS and CDR2 YYNGEE. The CDR3 covers 19 residues. V lost 2 bases to trimming and J lost 6 bases; unmatched junction nucleotides: 19. The CDR3 is CASSVGLTTGGRKGNGYTF. Written as DNA, the CDR3 is TGTGCCAGCAGCGTGGGTTTGACGACAGGGGGCAGAAAGGGTAATGGCTACACCTTC.

V and J are TRBV19 and TRBJ2-2; 8 positions agree with TRBD1. The CDR3 is made up of 15 amino acids. Germline V gives CDR1 LNHDA, CDR2 SQIVND (reference sequence). V gave up 1 base and J gave up 6 bases; unmatched junction bases: 4. The CDR3: CASSIVRTGPGELFF. CDR3 sequence (DNA): TGTGCCAGTAGTATAGTGAGGACAGGGCCCGGGGAGCTGTTTTTT.

The chain couples TRBV7-9 to TRBJ2-7, with D possibly being TRBD2 (6 bases). The germline V gene encodes CDR1 SEHNR and CDR2 FQNEAQ (reference sequence). Trimming stripped 5 bases from V and 1 base from J, with 9 bases between. The CDR3 has 13 residues. CDR3 sequence (DNA): TGTGCCAGCAGCAGGGACTGGTCCTACGAGCAGTACTTC. Translation: CASSRDWSYEQYF.

The V and J genes are TRBV6-1 and TRBJ1-2; a possible D gene is TRBD1 (6 bases). CDR1 and CDR2 from the germline V gene are MNHNS and SASEGT. Trimming stripped 0 bases from V and 3 bases from J, with 11 bases between. This CDR3 has 15 amino acids. The CDR3 region has the DNA TGTGCCAGCAGTGAAGCACCAGGGGTTCACTATGGCTACACCTTC. Amino acids: CASSEAPGVHYGYTF.

The genes are TRBV4-1 and TRBJ2-7; D is undetermined. V lost 0 bases and J 2 bases, leaving 11 bases between the germline ends. Looked up from germline, CDR1 is MGHRA and CDR2 is YSYEKL. CDR3 length: 15 amino acids. Written as DNA, the CDR3 is TGCGCCAGCAGCCAAGATCAATTTACGGCCTACGAGCAGTACTTC. Translation: CASSQDQFTAYEQYF.

The chain uses TRBV4-1 and TRBJ2-1; TRBD1 matches at 7 bases. Germline V gene data show CDR1 as MGHRA and CDR2 as YSYEKL. The CDR3 loop spans 17 amino acids. V gave up 0 bases and J gave up 6 bases; unmatched junction bases: 11. The CDR3 here is CASSQDFVGQVFNEQFF. CDR3 nucleotides: TGCGCCAGCAGCCAAGATTTCGTAGGACAGGTCTTCAATGAGCAGTTCTTC.

The genes are TRBV11-2 and TRBJ2-2, with D unresolved. Trimming took off 2 bases at V and 5 bases at J, with 12 bases between the two ends. The CDR3 spans 15 residues. Germline V CDR1 and CDR2: SGHAT, FQNNGV. The CDR3 DNA sequence: TGTGCCAGCAGCTTATTTACTTCTCCGACCGGGGAGCTGTTTTTT. Its protein is CASSLFTSPTGELFF.

The chain employs TRBV28 and TRBJ2-1; 7 nucleotides align to TRBD2. Germline CDR1 is MDHEN and CDR2 is SYDVKM. With V trimmed by 5 bases and J by 6 bases, 13 bases remained unmatched. The CDR3 spans 16 residues. The CDR3 is CASSGWEGLLGNEQFF. CDR3 DNA: TGTGCCAGCAGTGGGTGGGAGGGCCTCCTGGGCAATGAGCAGTTCTTC.

The chain recombines TRBV28 with TRBJ2-7, with 9 bases that match TRBD2. The CDR3 extends over 16 amino acids. Germline CDR1 MDHEN, CDR2 SYDVKM. J lost 2 bases, V lost 9 bases, and 14 bases had no gene match. The CDR3 sequence is CASVFKWAGGPYEQYF. CDR3 in DNA: TGTGCCAGTGTTTTTAAATGGGCGGGAGGGCCCTACGAGCAGTACTTC. Looking up the rest from reference TRBV28 and TRBJ2-7 gives the full variable domain: DVKVTQSSRYLVKRTGEKVFLECVQDMDHENMFWYRQDPGLGLRLIYFSYDVKMKEKGDIPEGYSVSREKKERFSLILESASTNQTSMYLCASVFKWAGGPYEQYFGPGTRLTVT.